This entry is about one TCR beta chain. Its cognate antigen is unknown. The sample belongs to a study of blood T cells in healthy people across ages. Overall study findings and caveats: Because donor CMV status was unknown, expanded clonotype changes were possibly confounded.

There are 14 residues in the CDR3. V lost 3 bases, J lost 4 bases, and 12 bases lay in between. A second about 7 to 11 cycle PCR used barcoded and J-beta primers. TCRdb fed the 5' RACE reads into MiXCR, producing one record per CDR3 protein. The sample includes hundreds of thousands of distinct CDR3 sequences, 25% to 30% of them seen just once. The genes are TRBV12-3 or TRBV12-4 and TRBJ1-1, with D hard to call. Sequenced: blood. This receptor was identified in an elderly woman in good health. CDR3 protein: CASSLQRAGTEAFF. CDR3 DNA sequence: TGTGCCAGCAGTTTGCAAAGGGCGGGCACTGAAGCTTTCTTT.